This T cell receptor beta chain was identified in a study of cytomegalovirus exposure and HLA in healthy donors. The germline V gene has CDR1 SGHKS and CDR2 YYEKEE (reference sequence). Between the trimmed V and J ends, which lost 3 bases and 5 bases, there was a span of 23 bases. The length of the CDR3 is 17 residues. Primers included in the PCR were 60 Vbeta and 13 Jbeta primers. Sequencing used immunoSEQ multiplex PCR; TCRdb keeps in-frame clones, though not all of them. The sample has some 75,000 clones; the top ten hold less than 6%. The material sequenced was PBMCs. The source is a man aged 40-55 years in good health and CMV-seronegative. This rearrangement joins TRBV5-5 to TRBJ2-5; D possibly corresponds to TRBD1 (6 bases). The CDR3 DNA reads TGTGCCAGCAGCTACTATCCCGAGACAGGATTAGTGGAGACCCAGTACTTC. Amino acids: CASSYYPETGLVETQYF.